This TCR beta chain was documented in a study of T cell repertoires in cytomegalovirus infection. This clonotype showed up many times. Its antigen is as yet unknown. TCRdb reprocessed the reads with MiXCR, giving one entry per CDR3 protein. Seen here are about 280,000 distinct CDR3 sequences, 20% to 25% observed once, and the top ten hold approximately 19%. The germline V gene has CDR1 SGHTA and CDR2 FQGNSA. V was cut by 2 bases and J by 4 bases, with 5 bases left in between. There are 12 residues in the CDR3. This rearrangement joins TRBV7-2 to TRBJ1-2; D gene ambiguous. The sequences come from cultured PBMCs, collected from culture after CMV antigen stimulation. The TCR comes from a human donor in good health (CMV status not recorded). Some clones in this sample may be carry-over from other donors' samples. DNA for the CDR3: TGTGCCAGCAGCTTACGGACCTATGGCTACACCTTC. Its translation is CASSLRTYGYTF.